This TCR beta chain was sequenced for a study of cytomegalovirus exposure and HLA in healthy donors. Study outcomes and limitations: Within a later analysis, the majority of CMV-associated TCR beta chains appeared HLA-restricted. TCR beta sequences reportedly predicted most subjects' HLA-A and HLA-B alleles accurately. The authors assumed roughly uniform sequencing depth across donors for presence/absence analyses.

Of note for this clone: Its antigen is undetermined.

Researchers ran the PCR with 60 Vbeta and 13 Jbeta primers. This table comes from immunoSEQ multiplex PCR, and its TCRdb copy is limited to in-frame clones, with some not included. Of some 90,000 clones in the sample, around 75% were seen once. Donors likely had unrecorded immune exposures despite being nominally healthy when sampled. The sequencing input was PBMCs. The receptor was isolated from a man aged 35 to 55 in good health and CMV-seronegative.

Here the CDR3 reads CASSETSGGSEEQFF. CDR3 nucleotide sequence: TGTGCCAGCAGTGAGACTAGCGGGGGCTCCGAGGAGCAGTTCTTC. This chain connects TRBV6-4 to TRBJ2-1, with 12 bases identical to TRBD2. Germline V gene lookup returns CDR1 MRHNA and CDR2 SNTAGT. There are 15 residues in the CDR3. Unmatched junction bases numbered 7, after V lost 3 bases and J lost 10 bases.